This paragraph reports one T cell receptor beta chain. Its target is unknown. The data were taken from a study of shared clonotypes between healthy human individuals. Study results and limitations: Across subsets, estimated richness was generally greater for naive than for memory populations.

Sequencing used immunoSEQ multiplex PCR; TCRdb keeps in-frame clones, though not all of them. This table has roughly 2,300,000 clones, 92% appearing once. CDR3 length: 15 amino acids. Germline loops: CDR1 MNHEY, CDR2 SVGAGI. V was clipped by 6 bases and J by 2 bases, with 17 bases between them. Sequencing was carried out using naive CD4+ T cells from PBMCs. The subset is: CD45RA+ positively selected. The rearrangement uses TRBV6-5 and TRBJ2-7; perhaps TRBD1 as D (6 bases). The sequence came from a man younger than 30 in good health. Some clones in this sample may be carry-over from other donors' samples. CDR3 region: CASSVNRVGAYEQYF. The CDR3 DNA reads TGTGCCAGCAGCGTAAACAGGGTTGGTGCCTACGAGCAGTACTTC.